The present T cell receptor (beta chain) was sequenced within a study of identical twins. Whole-study results and caveats: Instead of following the same donors, the conclusions were based on cross-sectional statistical analysis. Clonotypes of the beta chain that were abundant in cord blood carried fewer insertions (memory repertoires showed none).

Germline V CDR1 and CDR2: MNHEY, SVGAGI. The CDR3 extends over 14 amino acids. The junction had 8 bases not matched to a gene; V was cut back by 4 bases and J by 7 bases. TCRdb used MiXCR to reprocess the 5' RACE reads, holding one entry per CDR3 protein. The sample consists of about 690,000 distinct CDR3 sequences, about 20% of them appearing once. Concerning this clonotype itself: What it binds is not known.

These data were also reused for a study on T cells expressing NK-cell markers.

Material: PBMCs. The chain joins TRBV6-5 to TRBJ2-3; 7 bases map to TRBD1. The TCR was taken from a woman between 18 and 29 years old in good health. The CDR3 region has the DNA TGTGCCAGCAGTTCCTTATACAGGGGTCATACGCAGTATTTT. Its protein product is CASSSLYRGHTQYF.